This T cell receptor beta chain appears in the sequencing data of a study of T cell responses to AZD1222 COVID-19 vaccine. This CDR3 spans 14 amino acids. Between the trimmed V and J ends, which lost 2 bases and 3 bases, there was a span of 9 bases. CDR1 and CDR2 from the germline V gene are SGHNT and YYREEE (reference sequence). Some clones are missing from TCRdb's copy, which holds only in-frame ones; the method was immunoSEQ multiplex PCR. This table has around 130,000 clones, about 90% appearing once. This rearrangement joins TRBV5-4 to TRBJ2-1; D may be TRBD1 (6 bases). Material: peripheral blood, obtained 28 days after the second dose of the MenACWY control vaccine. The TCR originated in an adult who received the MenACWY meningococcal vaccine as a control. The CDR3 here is CASSFRTDYNEQFF. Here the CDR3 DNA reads TGTGCCAGCAGCTTTCGGACAGACTACAATGAGCAGTTCTTC.